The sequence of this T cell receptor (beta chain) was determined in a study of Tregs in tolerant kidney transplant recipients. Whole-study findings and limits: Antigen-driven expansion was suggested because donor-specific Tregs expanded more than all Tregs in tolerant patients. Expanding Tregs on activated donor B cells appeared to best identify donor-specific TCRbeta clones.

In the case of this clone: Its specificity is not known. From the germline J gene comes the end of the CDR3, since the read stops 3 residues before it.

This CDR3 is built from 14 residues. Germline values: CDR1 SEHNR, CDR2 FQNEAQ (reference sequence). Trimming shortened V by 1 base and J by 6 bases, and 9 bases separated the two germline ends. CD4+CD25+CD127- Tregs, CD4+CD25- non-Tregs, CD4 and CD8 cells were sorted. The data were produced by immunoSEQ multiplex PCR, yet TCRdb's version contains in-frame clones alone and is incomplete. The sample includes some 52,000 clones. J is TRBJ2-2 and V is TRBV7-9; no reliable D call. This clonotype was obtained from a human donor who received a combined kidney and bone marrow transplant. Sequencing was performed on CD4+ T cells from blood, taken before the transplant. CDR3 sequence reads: CASSLVVVAGELFF. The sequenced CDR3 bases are TGTGCCAGCAGCTTAGTGGTGGTAGCCGGGGAG.